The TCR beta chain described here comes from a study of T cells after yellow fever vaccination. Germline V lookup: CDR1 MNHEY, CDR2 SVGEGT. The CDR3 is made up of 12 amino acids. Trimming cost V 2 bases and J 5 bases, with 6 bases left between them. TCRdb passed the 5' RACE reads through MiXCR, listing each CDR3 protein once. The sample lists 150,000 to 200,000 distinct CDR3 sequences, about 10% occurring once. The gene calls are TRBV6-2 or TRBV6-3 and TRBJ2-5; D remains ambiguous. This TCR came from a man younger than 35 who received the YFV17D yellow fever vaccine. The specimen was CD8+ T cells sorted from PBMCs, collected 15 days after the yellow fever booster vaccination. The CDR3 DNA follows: TGTGCCAGCAGTTACCCCCCTGAGACCCAGTACTTC. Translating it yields CASSYPPETQYF.